This TCR beta chain derives from a study of CD8 T cells in ankylosing spondylitis. This clonotype was seen only a few times. Its specificity is unknown. The study's findings and limits: Before this, some motif variants had been reported in reactive arthritis synovial fluid and blood.

CDR3 length: 13 residues. V was cut by 0 bases and J by 6 bases, with 7 bases left in between. Germline CDR1 reads SGHRS; CDR2 reads YFSETQ. Via MiXCR, TCRdb re-called the 5' RACE reads, giving one row per CDR3 protein. The data contain approximately 130,000 distinct CDR3 sequences, about 10% of them seen just once; the ten biggest clones take up about 4%. The sequencing input was blood, either unsorted or a sorted T cell fraction (not recorded which). The chain combines TRBV5-1 with TRBJ2-1; D unclear. This receptor was obtained from a female donor with ankylosing spondylitis or in good health (not recorded which). The CDR3 DNA is TGCGCCAGCAGCTTGGGGCCGGGCAATGAGCAGTTCTTC. Its protein is CASSLGPGNEQFF.